Listed here are 23 T cell receptor beta chains from one sample, sequenced in a study of shared clonotypes between healthy human individuals. Only in-frame clones appear in the TCRdb table, and some are missing; sequencing was by immunoSEQ multiplex PCR. The repertoire has some 1 million clones, around 74% of them found once; the top ten carry 1.4%. Material for sequencing was memory CD4+ T cells sorted from blood. Stated subset: CD45RA-negative fraction. The source is a man younger than 30 in good health.

This chain links TRBV19 with TRBJ1-4; 7 positions agree with TRBD1. V was clipped by 6 bases and J by 2 bases; unmatched bases: 6. CDR1 is LNHDA and CDR2 is SQIVND in the germline V gene (reference sequence). The CDR3 totals 15 residues. The CDR3 reads CASSLTGATNEKLFF. CDR3 in DNA: TGTGCCAGTAGCTTAACAGGGGCTACTAATGAAAAACTGTTTTTT.

The J gene is TRBJ2-7, the V gene TRBV9; D unresolved. The V gene lost 0 bases and the J gene lost 6 bases, with 10 bases spanning the gap. The germline CDR1 and CDR2 sequences are SGDLS and YYNGEE. The CDR3 length is 13 residues. As DNA, the CDR3 is TGTGCCAGCAGCGTAGATACTTGGGGCGAGCAGTACTTC. Amino acid sequence: CASSVDTWGEQYF.

This chain joins TRBV19 and TRBJ1-1; possibly TRBD1 for D (6 bases). V was shortened by 6 bases and J by 3 bases, with 14 bases between the two germline ends. Looked up from germline, CDR1 is LNHDA and CDR2 is SQIVND (reference sequence). This CDR3 region has 14 residues. The CDR3 DNA reads as TGTGCCAGTAGCAACAGGGATAAGCACACTGAAGCTTTCTTT. Its protein product is CASSNRDKHTEAFF.

V is TRBV19 and J is TRBJ1-2; 8 nucleotides agree with TRBD1. The CDR3 totals 15 residues. The germline V gene encodes CDR1 LNHDA and CDR2 SQIVND (reference sequence). With 11 bases clipped from V and 2 bases from J, the junction kept 13 bases outside the gene matches. CDR3 region: CASNPTGGGNYGYTF. The DNA of the CDR3 is TGTGCCTCCAACCCCACAGGGGGGGGAAACTATGGCTACACCTTC.

This clone has only one observation. J is TRBJ2-3 and V is TRBV21-1; the D call in the table, TRBD2, was not verified against the DNA. TRBV21-1 counts as a pseudogene. The CDR3 contains 17 residues. The CDR3: CASSIKSTSGSTDTQYF. CDR3 bases: TGTGCCAGCAGCATCAAATCGACTAGCGGCAGCACAGATACGCAGTATTTT.

Worth noting for this clone: Other DNA sequences in the sample encode the same CDR3. This chain uses TRBV30 with TRBJ1-6; D perhaps matches TRBD1 (6 bases). Germline CDR1 reads GTSNPN; CDR2 reads SVGIG (reference sequence). The V end was cut by 2 bases, the J end by 7 bases, with 6 bases between. The CDR3 has 12 amino acids. CDR3 region: CAWSTGNSPLHF. CDR3 coding DNA: TGTGCCTGGAGTACAGGGAATTCACCCCTCCACTTT.

This clone was observed once. This chain connects TRBV6-1 to TRBJ1-5; the D is unclear. Germline assignment: CDR1 MNHNS and CDR2 SASEGT. The CDR3 is 13 residues long. Trimming pared 1 base from V and 4 bases from J, leaving 5 bases between. This CDR3 reads CASSEEGNQPQHF. The CDR3 nucleotides read TGTGCCAGCAGTGAAGAGGGAAATCAGCCCCAGCATTTT.

CDR3 sequence reads: CASSSRKSGYYYGYTF. The DNA for the CDR3 is TGTGCCAGCAGCTCCCGGAAATCTGGTTATTACTATGGCTACACCTTC. The chain carries TRBV7-9 and TRBJ1-2, with no clear D. V shed 4 bases and J shed 3 bases, with 18 bases lying between them. Germline lookup yields CDR1 SEHNR and CDR2 FQNEAQ (reference sequence). The CDR3 spans 16 residues.

The V call is TRBV9, the J call TRBJ2-2, with D unclear. Germline values: CDR1 SGDLS, CDR2 YYNGEE. The CDR3 has 15 amino acids. Trimming took off 0 bases at V and 4 bases at J, with 10 bases between the two ends. The CDR3 nucleotides are TGTGCCAGCAGCGTAGAACCCCTCAGCACCGGGGAGCTGTTTTTT. Protein sequence: CASSVEPLSTGELFF.

CDR3 residues: CSVGGLAGSSYNEQFF. The DNA of the CDR3 is TGCAGCGTGGGGGGACTAGCGGGCAGCTCCTACAATGAGCAGTTCTTC. The V gene is TRBV29-1, the J gene TRBJ2-1; 12 positions match TRBD2. Trimming cost V 6 bases and J 0 bases; bases outside gene matches: 6. Germline V lookup: CDR1 SQVTM, CDR2 ANQGSEA. The CDR3 consists of 16 residues.

This CDR3 reads CASSVAANLYNEQFF. In nucleotides, the CDR3 is TGTGCCAGCAGCGTAGCGGCCAACCTGTACAATGAGCAGTTCTTC. The rearrangement uses TRBV9 and TRBJ2-1; D gene unclear. Per germline, CDR1 SGDLS and CDR2 YYNGEE. The CDR3 runs 15 residues. V lost 0 bases and J 4 bases, leaving 11 bases between the germline ends.

The V and J genes are TRBV11-2 and TRBJ2-7, with 9 bases fitting TRBD1. The CDR3 is 17 amino acids. Germline V CDR1 and CDR2: SGHAT, FQNNGV. Trimming removed 5 bases from V and 6 bases from J; junction bases left unmatched: 17. The CDR3 DNA sequence: TGTGCCAGCAGCCGAGGCGAGTGGGGGACAGGGTGGTCCGAGCAGTACTTC. This translates into CASSRGEWGTGWSEQYF.

The count of this clone is one. This rearrangement joins TRBV7-6 to TRBJ2-7, with 9 bases matching TRBD2. This CDR3 is 15 amino acids long. Germline CDR1 SGHVS, CDR2 FNYEAQ. V lost 1 base, J lost 4 bases, and 5 bases stayed unmatched. The CDR3, as DNA: TGTGCCAGCAGCTTAGGTGCTAGCGGGACGTACGAGCAGTACTTC. Translation: CASSLGASGTYEQYF.

The chain is built from TRBV5-6 and TRBJ2-5; 11 bases match TRBD1. V shed 2 bases, J shed 5 bases, and the junction held 5 bases outside the gene matches. This CDR3 spans 15 amino acids. Germline CDR1 and CDR2: SGHDT and YYEEEE. The chain's CDR3 is CASSLRTGGAETQYF. As DNA, the CDR3 is TGTGCCAGCAGCTTAAGGACAGGGGGCGCGGAGACCCAGTACTTC. Supplemented by reference TRBV5-6 and TRBJ2-5, the full variable domain reads DAGVTQSPTHLIKTRGQQVTLRCSPKSGHDTVSWYQQALGQGPQFIFQYYEEEERQRGNFPDRFSGHQFPNYSSELNVNALLLGDSALYLCASSLRTGGAETQYFGPGTRLLVL.

The CDR3, as DNA: TGTGCCAGCAGCGTAACGGGACCCCAAAATCCTGGAAACACCATATATTTT. Its translation is CASSVTGPQNPGNTIYF. The chain joins TRBV9 to TRBJ1-3, with a tentative D call TRBD1 (5 bases). Germline lookup yields CDR1 SGDLS and CDR2 YYNGEE. This CDR3 comprises 17 residues. Trimming took 1 base from V and 2 from J, leaving 16 bases between them.

The rearrangement links TRBV30 to TRBJ2-1; 11 bases align to TRBD2. Looked up from germline, CDR1 is GTSNPN and CDR2 is SVGIG (reference sequence). The trim removed 0 bases at V and 7 bases at J, leaving 5 bases unmatched. The CDR3 is 15 residues long. The CDR3 loop is CAWSVGVAGGNEQFF. Written as DNA, the CDR3 is TGTGCCTGGAGTGTAGGGGTAGCGGGAGGGAATGAGCAGTTCTTC.

V usage is TRBV5-1 and J usage is TRBJ1-1; possibly TRBD1 for D (5 bases). From germline, CDR1 is SGHRS and CDR2 YFSETQ. V was shortened by 5 bases and J by 2 bases, with 16 bases between the two germline ends. This CDR3 is built from 15 residues. The CDR3 sequence is CASRVLGGDNTEAFF. The DNA for the CDR3 is TGCGCCAGCAGAGTCCTCGGGGGAGATAACACTGAAGCTTTCTTT.

This clone was counted at least ten times. The genes are TRBV7-2 and TRBJ2-3; a possible D gene is TRBD2 (7 bases). Germline V gives CDR1 SGHTA, CDR2 FQGNSA. V was clipped by 1 base and J by 4 bases, with 9 bases between them. The CDR3 contains 14 residues. DNA of the CDR3: TGTGCCAGCAGCTTAGACGGGGGGCCAGATACGCAGTATTTT. It codes for CASSLDGGPDTQYF.

This chain links TRBV5-1 with TRBJ1-5; a possible D gene is TRBD1 (6 bases). In germline, CDR1 is SGHRS, CDR2 YFSETQ. Trimming left V 0 bases short and J 3 bases short, with 7 bases between. CDR3 length: 14 residues. CDR3 nucleotide sequence: TGCGCCAGCAGCTTGGAGGGGGACAATCAGCCCCAGCATTTT. Protein product: CASSLEGDNQPQHF.

The chain has TRBV5-4 and TRBJ2-5; a possible D gene is TRBD2 (6 bases). The CDR3 is made up of 15 amino acids. Trimming stripped 0 bases from V and 5 bases from J, with 14 bases between. Per germline, CDR1 SGHNT and CDR2 YYREEE (reference sequence). The CDR3 is CASSLAGAGRETQYF. CDR3 sequence (DNA): TGTGCCAGCAGCTTGGCCGGGGCGGGAAGGGAGACCCAGTACTTC.

This clone was seen once. This chain joins TRBV4-2 and TRBJ2-2; 14 nucleotides line up with TRBD2. Losses at the gene ends were 0 bases for V and 7 bases for J; bases not matched to a gene: 4. Germline V gene data show CDR1 as LGHNA and CDR2 as YNFKEQ. The CDR3 contains 17 residues. The CDR3 nucleotides are TGTGCCAGCAGCCAAGATGGAGGGACTAGCGGGGGCGGGGAGCTGTTTTTT. As protein: CASSQDGGTSGGGELFF.

The J gene is TRBJ2-1, the V gene TRBV11-3; 9 bases agree with TRBD2. Germline CDR1 reads SGHNT; CDR2 reads YENEEA. V shed 2 bases, J shed 13 bases, and the junction held 6 bases outside the gene matches. The CDR3 has 13 amino acids. For the CDR3, the DNA is TGTGCCAGCAGCTTAATGGTAGCGGGGGATCAGTTCTTC. It yields the protein CASSLMVAGDQFF.

On this clone itself: One end of the junction is discordant with germline, which a read error may explain. The CDR3 DNA follows: TGTGCCAGAAGTTGGGAGACTCCCAGACTCGCTTTCTTT. Translation gives CARSWETPRLAFF. The genes are TRBV27 and TRBJ1-1; the D is unclear. The CDR3 runs 13 residues. Looked up from germline, CDR1 is MNHEY and CDR2 is SMNVEV (reference sequence).